The present T cell receptor beta chain was sequenced within a study of blood T cells in healthy people across ages. For the second PCR, which ran for roughly 6 to 11 cycles, a sample-barcoded 5' primer and a J-beta primer mix were used. TCRdb reprocessed the 5' RACE reads with MiXCR, giving one entry per CDR3 protein. The sample includes roughly 730,000 distinct CDR3 sequences, roughly 50% seen only once; the top ten take about 26%. Sequenced sample: blood. This receptor was obtained from a man aged 40-50 years in good health.

In DNA form, the CDR3 reads TGCAGCGTTGGAGGGGGCGGCTACAATGAGCAGTTCTTC. It codes for CSVGGGGYNEQFF. The chain uses TRBV29-1 and TRBJ2-1, with TRBD1 matching 7 bases. The trim removed 4 bases at V and 3 bases at J, leaving 3 bases unmatched. In germline, CDR1 is SQVTM, CDR2 ANQGSEA. The CDR3 extends over 13 amino acids.